The clone carrying this T cell receptor (beta chain) was found once. This CDR3 has 12 amino acids. V was shortened by 6 bases and J by 0 bases, with 6 bases between the two germline ends. The germline gives CDR1 ENHRY, CDR2 SYGVKD. The sample is drawn from a study of blood T cell repertoires in COVID-19. Overall study context: Sites across the United States, Italy and Spain contributed samples from acute and convalescent COVID-19.

In the original workflow: By means of reference gene primer amplification, nucleated cell counts were estimated. The method was immunoSEQ multiplex PCR; TCRdb's version includes in-frame clones alone and lacks a portion of them. D and trimming come from the DNA, and the V and J calls and clone size come from that table. This repertoire shows roughly 80,000 clones, around 84% found once; its top ten account for around 3.3%. The chain recombines TRBV10-3 with TRBJ2-7; D unclear. Sequencing input: peripheral blood. The TCR sequence derives from a man in his fifties with acute or convalescent COVID-19. CDR3 in amino acids: CAISGDSYEQYF. CDR3 DNA: TGTGCCATCAGCGGAGACTCCTACGAGCAGTACTTC.